These 13 T cell receptor beta chains share one sample of origin, sequenced in a study of cytomegalovirus exposure and HLA in healthy donors. The study ran its PCR with 60 Vbeta and 13 Jbeta primers. Generated by immunoSEQ multiplex PCR, the TCRdb table keeps only in-frame clones and is missing some. The sample has roughly 120,000 clones, around 80% seen once. Sequencing input: PBMCs. The receptors were sampled from a woman aged 60-75 years in good health and CMV-seropositive.

The chain has TRBV6-5 and TRBJ2-3; D possibly matches TRBD1 or TRBD2 (6 bases each). Germline V gives CDR1 MNHEY, CDR2 SVGAGI. This CDR3 has 13 amino acids. V was shortened by 6 bases and J by 4 bases, with 11 bases between the two germline ends. CDR3 in DNA: TGTGCCAGCAGCTACAGGGAGGCAGATACGCAGTATTTT. It codes for CASSYREADTQYF.

V gene TRBV10-3 combines with J gene TRBJ2-7; the D gene is possibly TRBD2 (7 bases). CDR3 length: 12 residues. V gave up 4 bases and J gave up 5 bases, with 9 bases separating them. Germline assignment: CDR1 ENHRY and CDR2 SYGVKD. CDR3 in amino acids: CAISGGGHEQYF. DNA of the CDR3: TGTGCCATCAGTGGGGGGGGGCACGAGCAGTACTTC.

The chain couples TRBV4-2 to TRBJ2-5; 9 bases align to TRBD1. The V and J ends lost 4 bases and 5 bases, in that order; junction bases with no gene match: 8. The CDR3 has 15 residues. Germline V CDR1 and CDR2: LGHNA, YNFKEQ. Here the CDR3 DNA reads TGTGCCAGCAGCCCAGGACTAGGACAGGGGGAGACCCAGTACTTC. Translating it yields CASSPGLGQGETQYF.

The J gene is TRBJ1-1, the V gene TRBV7-9, with a possible D match to TRBD1 (5 bases). Trimming pared 0 bases from V and 10 bases from J, leaving 15 bases between. The CDR3 runs 14 residues. Germline V gene sequence: CDR1 SEHNR, CDR2 FQNEAQ (reference sequence). CDR3 nucleotide sequence: TGTGCCAGCAGCTTAGCGGGGCGGGGCTCTAGAGCTTTCTTT. It specifies CASSLAGRGSRAFF.

In its sample, this clone was seen a few times. This CDR3 is CASSKNPRGNQPQHF. In DNA form, the CDR3 reads TGTGCCAGTAGTAAAAACCCAAGAGGCAATCAGCCCCAGCATTTT. The rearrangement uses TRBV19 and TRBJ1-5; D is unclear. Trimming removed 4 bases at V and 2 bases at J, with 12 bases between. This CDR3 is 15 amino acids long. Looked up from germline, CDR1 is LNHDA and CDR2 is SQIVND (reference sequence). The variable domain in full, completed from reference TRBV19 and TRBJ1-5, reads DGGITQSPKYLFRKEGQNVTLSCEQNLNHDAMYWYRQDPGQGLRLIYYSQIVNDFQKGDIAEGYSVSREKKESFPLTVTSAQKNPTAFYLCASSKNPRGNQPQHFGDGTRLSIL.

The chain recombines TRBV12-5 with TRBJ2-7; possibly TRBD2 for D (7 bases). Trimming pared 0 bases from V and 4 bases from J, leaving 16 bases between. Germline V CDR1 and CDR2: LGHNT, FRNRAP. There are 16 residues in the CDR3. DNA of the CDR3: TGTGCTAGTGGTTTGGTACTCGGCGGGGGCTTGTACGAGCAGTACTTC. Its protein product is CASGLVLGGGLYEQYF.

The chain is built from TRBV30 and TRBJ2-7; the match to TRBD2 covers 8 bases. The germline V gene encodes CDR1 GTSNPN and CDR2 SVGIG (reference sequence). The CDR3 has 13 amino acids. The V gene end was trimmed by 4 bases and the J gene end by 2 bases; junction bases not matched to a gene: 4. The CDR3 DNA sequence: TGTGCCTGGACCGGGGGGGGAGCCTACGAGCAGTACTTC. The encoded protein is CAWTGGGAYEQYF. Full variable domain (rest looked up from reference TRBV30 and TRBJ2-7): SQTIHQWPATLVQPVGSPLSLECTVEGTSNPNLYWYRQAAGRGLQLLFYSVGIGQISSEVPQNLSASRPQDRQFILSSKKLLLSDSGFYLCAWTGGGAYEQYFGPGTRLTVT.

The J gene is TRBJ2-1, the V gene TRBV7-8, with 8 nucleotides matching TRBD2. Per the germline V gene, CDR1 is SGHVS and CDR2 is FQNEAQ. This CDR3 has 15 amino acids. Trimming cost V 5 bases and J 3 bases; bases outside gene matches: 6. The CDR3: CASSRLSGGYNEQFF. The CDR3 DNA reads as TGTGCCAGCAGCCGACTAAGCGGGGGCTACAATGAGCAGTTCTTC. The full variable domain, rest sourced from reference TRBV7-8 and TRBJ2-1, is GAGVSQSPRYKVAKRGQDVALRCDPISGHVSLFWYQQALGQGPEFLTYFQNEAQLDKSGLPSDRFFAERPEGSVSTLKIQRTQQEDSAVYLCASSRLSGGYNEQFFGPGTRLTVL.

This clone was counted a single time. The rearrangement joins TRBV19 to TRBJ2-7; possibly TRBD1 for D (6 bases). The ends were cut back, 1 base at V and 2 bases at J, with 9 bases in the middle. CDR3 length: 14 amino acids. The germline V gene has CDR1 LNHDA and CDR2 SQIVND (reference sequence). The CDR3 region is CASSIAGDPYEQYF. The CDR3 coding sequence is TGTGCCAGTAGTATAGCAGGGGACCCCTACGAGCAGTACTTC.

The rearrangement links TRBV7-8 to TRBJ2-7, with D perhaps TRBD1 (6 bases). This CDR3 has 18 amino acids. CDR1 is SGHVS and CDR2 is FQNEAQ in the germline V gene. Trimming pared 2 bases from V and 3 bases from J, leaving 23 bases between. Here the CDR3 DNA reads TGTGCCAGCAGCTTAACCGTCCTCGGGGACACACGTGTCTACGAGCAGTACTTC. Its translation is CASSLTVLGDTRVYEQYF.

The chain combines TRBV19 with TRBJ1-1; D is uncertain. The CDR3 is 14 amino acids. Trimming removed 4 bases at V and 1 base at J, with 10 bases between. Germline assignment: CDR1 LNHDA and CDR2 SQIVND (reference sequence). The CDR3 reads CASSRVRQNTEAFF. DNA for the CDR3: TGTGCCAGTAGTAGAGTTCGACAGAACACTGAAGCTTTCTTT.

This clone was seen more than once but under ten times. The V call is TRBV29-1, the J call TRBJ1-1; the D is unclear. Trimming left V 1 base short and J 1 base short, with 4 bases between. The CDR3 is made up of 12 amino acids. Germline V gives CDR1 SQVTM, CDR2 ANQGSEA. CDR3 sequence: CSVEVGNTEAFF. CDR3 in DNA: TGCAGCGTTGAAGTCGGGAACACTGAAGCTTTCTTT.

The chain joins TRBV10-3 to TRBJ2-2, with TRBD1 matching 10 bases. CDR3 length equals 14 residues. Germline loops: CDR1 ENHRY, CDR2 SYGVKD. After removal of 9 bases from V and 5 bases from J, the junction contained 6 bases not matched to a gene. CDR3 DNA sequence: TGTGCCATACGGACAGGGGGTCCAACCGGGGAGCTGTTTTTT. Amino acids: CAIRTGGPTGELFF.